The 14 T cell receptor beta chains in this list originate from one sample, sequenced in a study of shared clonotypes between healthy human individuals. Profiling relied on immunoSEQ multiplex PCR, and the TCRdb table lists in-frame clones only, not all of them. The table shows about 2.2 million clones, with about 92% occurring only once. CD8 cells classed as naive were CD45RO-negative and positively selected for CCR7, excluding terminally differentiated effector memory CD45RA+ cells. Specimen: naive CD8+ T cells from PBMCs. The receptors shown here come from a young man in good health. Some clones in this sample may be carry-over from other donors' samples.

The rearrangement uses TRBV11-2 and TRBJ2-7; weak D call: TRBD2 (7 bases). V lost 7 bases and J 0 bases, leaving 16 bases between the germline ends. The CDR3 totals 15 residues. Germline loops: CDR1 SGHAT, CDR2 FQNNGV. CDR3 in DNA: TGTGCCAGCAACGGAGGGGGGGCTAACTCCTACGAGCAGTACTTC. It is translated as CASNGGGANSYEQYF. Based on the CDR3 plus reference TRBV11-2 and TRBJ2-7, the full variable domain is EAGVAQSPRYKIIEKRQSVAFWCNPISGHATLYWYQQILGQGPKLLIQFQNNGVVDDSQLPKDRFSAERLKGVDSTLKIQPAKLEDSAVYLCASNGGGANSYEQYFGPGTRLTVT.

CDR3 in DNA: TGTGCCAGCAGCTTCCCCTATCCAGGCGATGAGCAGTTCTTC. Its translation: CASSFPYPGDEQFF. The J gene is TRBJ2-1, the V gene TRBV7-2; D not resolved. The CDR3 has 14 residues. Germline CDR1 SGHTA, CDR2 FQGNSA. V lost 3 bases and J lost 8, with 14 bases in between. The full variable domain, rest sourced from reference TRBV7-2 and TRBJ2-1, is GAGVSQSPSNKVTEKGKDVELRCDPISGHTALYWYRQSLGQGLEFLIYFQGNSAPDKSGLPSDRFSAERTGGSVSTLTIQRTQQEDSAVYLCASSFPYPGDEQFFGPGTRLTVL.

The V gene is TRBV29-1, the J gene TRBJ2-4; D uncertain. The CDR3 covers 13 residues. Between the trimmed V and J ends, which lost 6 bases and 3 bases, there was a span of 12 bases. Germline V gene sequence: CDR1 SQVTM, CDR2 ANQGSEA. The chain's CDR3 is CSVLTPRKNIQYF. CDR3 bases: TGCAGCGTCTTGACACCACGCAAAAACATTCAGTACTTC.

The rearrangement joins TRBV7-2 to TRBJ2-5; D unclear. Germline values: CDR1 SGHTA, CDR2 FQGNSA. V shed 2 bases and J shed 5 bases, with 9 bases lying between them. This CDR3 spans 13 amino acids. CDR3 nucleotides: TGTGCCAGCAGCTTAACGGCTGGGGAGACCCAGTACTTC. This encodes CASSLTAGETQYF.

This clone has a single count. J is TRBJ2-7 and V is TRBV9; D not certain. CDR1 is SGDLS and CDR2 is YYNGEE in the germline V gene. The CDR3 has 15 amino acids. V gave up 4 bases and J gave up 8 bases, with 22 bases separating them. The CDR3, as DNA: TGTGCCAGCAGCACCTCTGCGAGCCCCGCTGGGCAGCAGTACTTC. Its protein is CASSTSASPAGQQYF.

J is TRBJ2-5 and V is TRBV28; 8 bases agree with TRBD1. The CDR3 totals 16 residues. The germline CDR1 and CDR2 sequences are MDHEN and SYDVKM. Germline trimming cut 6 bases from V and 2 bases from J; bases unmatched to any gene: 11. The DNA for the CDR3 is TGTGCCAGCAGAAGCTCCGGACAGGGATTACAAGAGACCCAGTACTTC. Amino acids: CASRSSGQGLQETQYF.

In DNA form, the CDR3 reads TGTGCCAGCAGTGATTTTGGACTAGCGAGGACAGATACGCAGTATTTT. Its translation: CASSDFGLARTDTQYF. The chain links TRBV2 to TRBJ2-3, with 9 nucleotides matching TRBD2. The CDR3 loop spans 16 amino acids. The germline V gene has CDR1 SNHLY and CDR2 FYNNEI. The junction had 7 bases not matched to a gene; V was cut back by 3 bases and J by 3 bases. Using reference TRBV2 and TRBJ2-3 for the parts outside the CDR3, the full variable domain is EPEVTQTPSHQVTQMGQEVILRCVPISNHLYFYWYRQILGQKVEFLVSFYNNEISEKSEIFDDQFSVERPDGSNFTLKIRSTKLEDSAMYFCASSDFGLARTDTQYFGPGTRLTVL.

For the CDR3, the DNA is TGCGCCAGCAGCCCCACCGGGACAAATAACTATGGCTACACCTTC. It yields the protein CASSPTGTNNYGYTF. This sequence joins TRBV4-3 and TRBJ1-2, with a possible D match to TRBD1 (6 bases). V lost 4 bases and J lost 1, with 13 bases in between. The CDR3 spans 15 residues. CDR1 is LGHNA and CDR2 is YSLEER in the germline V gene.

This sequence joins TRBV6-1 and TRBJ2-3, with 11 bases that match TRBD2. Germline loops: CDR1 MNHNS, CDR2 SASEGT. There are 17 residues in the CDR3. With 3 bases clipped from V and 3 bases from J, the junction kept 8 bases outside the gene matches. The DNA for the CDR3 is TGTGCCAGCAGTGACGGACTAGCGGGTTATAGGACAGATACGCAGTATTTT. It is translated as CASSDGLAGYRTDTQYF.

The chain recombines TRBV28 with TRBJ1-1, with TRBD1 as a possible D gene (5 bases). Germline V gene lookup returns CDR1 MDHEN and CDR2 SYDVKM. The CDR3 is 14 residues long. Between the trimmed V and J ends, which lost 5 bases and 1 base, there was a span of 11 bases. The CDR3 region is CASSPAGQNTEAFF. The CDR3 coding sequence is TGTGCCAGCAGTCCCGCAGGGCAGAACACTGAAGCTTTCTTT.

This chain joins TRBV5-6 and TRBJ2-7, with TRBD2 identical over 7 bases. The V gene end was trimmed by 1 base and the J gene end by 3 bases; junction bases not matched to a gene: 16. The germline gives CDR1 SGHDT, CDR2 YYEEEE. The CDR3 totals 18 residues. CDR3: CASSLWPPGEGQVYEQYF. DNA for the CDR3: TGTGCCAGCAGCTTGTGGCCCCCGGGGGAGGGCCAGGTCTACGAGCAGTACTTC.

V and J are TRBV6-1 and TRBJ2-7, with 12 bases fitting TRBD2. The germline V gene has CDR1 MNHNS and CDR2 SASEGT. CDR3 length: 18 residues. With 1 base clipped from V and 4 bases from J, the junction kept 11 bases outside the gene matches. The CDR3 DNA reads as TGTGCCAGCAGTGAAGTATCCTGGCTAGCGGGAGGGTCTTACGAGCAGTACTTC. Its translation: CASSEVSWLAGGSYEQYF.

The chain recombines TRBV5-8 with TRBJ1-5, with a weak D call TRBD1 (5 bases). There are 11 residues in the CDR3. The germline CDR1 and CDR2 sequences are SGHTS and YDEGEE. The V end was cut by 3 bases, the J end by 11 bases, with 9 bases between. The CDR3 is CASSWVGAQHF. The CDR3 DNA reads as TGTGCCAGCAGCTGGGTAGGGGCCCAGCATTTT.

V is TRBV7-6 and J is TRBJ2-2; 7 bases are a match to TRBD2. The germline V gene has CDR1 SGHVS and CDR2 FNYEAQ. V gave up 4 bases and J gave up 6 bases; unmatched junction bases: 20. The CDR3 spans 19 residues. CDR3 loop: CASSWGSGGPLSGAGELFF. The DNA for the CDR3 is TGTGCCAGCAGCTGGGGGTCGGGAGGCCCGCTGAGCGGGGCCGGGGAGCTGTTTTTT.